What follows are 28 T cell receptor beta chains derived from one specimen sequenced in a study of tumor-infiltrating lymphocytes in primary liver carcinoma. Starting material of approximately 500 ng total RNA yielded TCR beta cDNA via a constant-region primer. Generation of the TCR beta libraries relied on three nested multiplex PCR rounds using slightly modified ARM-PCR. Rounds one and two of PCR, each of around 11 cycles, were primed with TRBV1-TRBV30 forward primers and a C-beta reverse primer. TCRdb reprocessed the multiplex PCR reads with MiXCR, giving one entry per CDR3 protein. The sample includes some 51,000 distinct CDR3 sequences, 70% to 80% of them seen just once. DNA and RNA were both co-extracted from 20-30 mg of bulk tissue that had not been sorted. The sample taken for sequencing was liver tumor tissue from sampling region 3. Subset meaning: tumor region T3, left-lateral pole. The receptors derive from a man in his forties with primary liver carcinoma and hepatitis B virus infection.

Notes on this clonotype: The conserved phenylalanine or tryptophan normally closing the CDR3 is absent here, so this likely arose from a read error. The chain couples TRBV20-1 to TRBJ2-7; tentatively, D is TRBD1 or TRBD2 (5 bases each). The CDR3 runs to 12 residues. The germline gives CDR1 DFQATT, CDR2 SNEGSKA (reference sequence). V dropped 6 bases and J dropped 2 bases, with 11 bases sitting between them. The CDR3 DNA follows: TGCAGTGCACGGGGACCTACCTACGAGCAGTACTCC. This translates into CSARGPTYEQYS.

This chain uses TRBV6-5 with TRBJ2-3; 7 bases are shared with TRBD2. This CDR3 has 12 residues. Trimming removed 8 bases from V and 14 bases from J; junction bases left unmatched: 13. CDR1 MNHEY and CDR2 SVGAGI come from the germline V gene. CDR3 protein: CASGRGTDTRYF. The CDR3 DNA is TGTGCCAGCGGGAGGGGAACAGATACACGGTATTTT.

Comment on this clonotype: A junction boundary mismatches the germline segment, possibly from a read error. CDR3 residues: CARSRTAGGTQPKHF. Written as DNA, the CDR3 is TGTGCCAGGAGTCGGACGGCCGGAGGGACTCAGCCCAAGCATTTT. The chain uses TRBV6-5 and TRBJ1-5; tentative D call: TRBD1 (5 bases). CDR1 MNHEY and CDR2 SVGAGI come from the germline V gene. CDR3 length equals 15 residues.

About this clonotype: Germline is not matched at one junction end, which may reflect a read error. The rearrangement links TRBV4-1 to TRBJ2-3, with TRBD2 matching 14 bases. Germline V CDR1 and CDR2: MGHRA, YSYEKL. This CDR3 is built from 19 residues. The CDR3 DNA reads as TGCGCCAGCAGCCAAGGGGTTGGGACTAGCGGGAGTGGCACAGATACGCGGTACTTT. As protein: CASSQGVGTSGSGTDTRYF.

In the case of this clonotype: The junction does not match germline at one end; this may be a read error. This chain links TRBV29-1 with TRBJ2-1, with TRBD1 matching over 9 bases. The J call could be wrong; TRBJ2-7 is a better fit for the DNA end. This CDR3 is 14 amino acids long. CDR1 is SQVTM and CDR2 is ANQGSEA in the germline V gene. CDR3 DNA sequence: TGTAGCGCTCTGAGGGGGACAGGGAACAATGAGCAGTACTTC. Translated: CSALRGTGNNEQYF.

Notes on this clonotype: Relative to the germline gene, one junction end is altered; a read error may explain this. J is TRBJ1-5 and V is TRBV6-2 or TRBV6-3, with D hard to call. CDR1 is MNHEY and CDR2 is SVGEGT in the germline V gene. The CDR3 is 11 residues long. The CDR3 spells CTSSMGQPQHF. The CDR3 DNA reads as TGTACCAGCAGTATGGGACAGCCCCAGCATTTT.

This clonotype has just a few counts. A much bigger clone sits one base away, suggesting this may be a read error. V usage is TRBV28 and J usage is TRBJ1-3; D is possibly TRBD1 (6 bases). Germline values: CDR1 MDHEN, CDR2 SYDVKM. V gave up 5 bases and J gave up 4 bases, with 24 bases separating them. This CDR3 is built from 18 residues. This CDR3 reads CASSTRVDRRRPGNTIYF. CDR3 DNA sequence: TGTGCCAGCAGTACCCGGGTCGACAGGCGTCGTCCAGGAAACACCATATATTTT.

Comments on this clonotype: This could be a read error, since a much larger clone is one nucleotide away. CDR3 residues: CASEPSFVAGVGDEQFF. Written as DNA, the CDR3 is TGTGCCAGCGAACCCTCGTTTGTAGCGGGAGTAGGCGATGAGCAGTTCTTC. The chain links TRBV28 to TRBJ2-1; 9 nucleotides match TRBD2. Germline V gives CDR1 MDHEN, CDR2 SYDVKM. J gave up 8 bases and V 8 bases, and 19 bases lay outside the gene matches. CDR3 size: 17 residues. The full variable domain, completed using reference TRBV28 and TRBJ2-1, is DVKVTQSSRYLVKRTGEKVFLECVQDMDHENMFWYRQDPGLGLRLIYFSYDVKMKEKGDIPEGYSVSREKKERFSLILESASTNQTSMYLCASEPSFVAGVGDEQFFGPGTRLTVL.

The chain recombines TRBV12-3 or TRBV12-4 with TRBJ1-1; D unresolved. This CDR3 comprises 14 residues. Trimming took off 8 bases at V and 8 bases at J, with 21 bases between the two ends. In DNA form, the CDR3 reads TGTGCCAGCGGCCTAGCCCATCTTAGCACAGAAGCTTTCTTT. Residues: CASGLAHLSTEAFF.

Points on this clonotype: The CDR3 end shows no conserved phenylalanine or tryptophan, and so a read error is likely. The chain combines TRBV2 with TRBJ2-1, with 10 bases identical to TRBD2. The length of the CDR3 is 15 residues. Germline CDR1 is SNHLY and CDR2 is FYNNEI. The CDR3 DNA reads TGTTCCAGCCACAGGACTAGCGGAGGGGAATTGGAGCAGTTCCTC. It encodes CSSHRTSGGELEQFL.

Concerning this clonotype itself: A single base separates this from a much larger clone, so it may be a read error. The CDR3 region is CASSFCGTETQYF. The DNA of the CDR3 is TGCGCCAGCAGTTTCTGTGGAACAGAGACCCAGTACTTC. The chain has TRBV5-1 and TRBJ2-5; no reliable D call. Deletions cut 5 bases from V and 4 bases from J, with 12 bases between. This CDR3 spans 13 amino acids. Germline assignment: CDR1 SGHRS and CDR2 YFSETQ.

This clonotype was seen more than once but under ten times. CDR3 sequence (DNA): TGCAGTGCTAGGGCTGGACAGGGGCTTTGCAATGAGCAGTTCTTC. As protein: CSARAGQGLCNEQFF. The chain is built from TRBV20-1 and TRBJ2-1; 9 bases match TRBD1. Per germline, CDR1 DFQATT and CDR2 SNEGSKA (reference sequence). The CDR3 sequence is 15 residues long. Trimming removed 3 bases from V and 6 bases from J; junction bases left unmatched: 9.

This clonotype has just a few counts. This clone may be a read error of a much larger clone one base away. The chain carries TRBV12-3 or TRBV12-4 and TRBJ2-6; TRBD1 or TRBD2 may be the D gene (5 bases each). The CDR3 covers 15 residues. The CDR3, as DNA: TGTGCCAGCAGTTTAGTAGCGCCTGGGGCCGACGTCCTGACTTTC. Translation gives CASSLVAPGADVLTF.

As for this clonotype: Possible read error: a much larger clone is one base away. The J gene is TRBJ2-5, the V gene TRBV28, with D possibly matching TRBD2 (6 bases). The germline V gene encodes CDR1 MDHEN and CDR2 SYDVKM. This CDR3 is built from 13 residues. The CDR3 loop is CASSTVAVLGGDF. CDR3 bases: TGTGCCAGCAGTACAGTGGCCGTCCTGGGAGGTGACTTC.

In nucleotides, the CDR3 is TGCAGCACCGGGCTGGGCAGTAATGGCGAGCAGTACTTC. It translates to CSTGLGSNGEQYF. The rearrangement uses TRBV29-1 and TRBJ2-7, with D hard to call. Trimming stripped 8 bases from V and 6 bases from J, with 20 bases between. The CDR3 sequence is 13 residues long. Germline V gene sequence: CDR1 SQVTM, CDR2 ANQGSEA.

The chain has TRBV2 and TRBJ2-1, with D tentatively TRBD2 (5 bases). The CDR3 covers 13 residues. Germline values: CDR1 SNHLY, CDR2 FYNNEI. CDR3: CVNSAIEGNEQFF. The CDR3 region has the DNA TGTGTCAACAGTGCTATCGAGGGTAATGAGCAGTTCTTC.

This clonotype was seen ten or more times. This sequence joins TRBV19 and TRBJ2-3; 7 bases line up with TRBD2. The germline CDR1 and CDR2 sequences are LNHDA and SQIVND (reference sequence). The CDR3 is 15 residues long. V was clipped by 3 bases and J by 2 bases; unmatched bases: 5. In DNA form, the CDR3 reads TGTGCCAGTAGTATTCTAGCGGTGCACACAGATACGCAGTATTTT. This codes for CASSILAVHTDTQYF. The full variable domain, completed using reference TRBV19 and TRBJ2-3, is DGGITQSPKYLFRKEGQNVTLSCEQNLNHDAMYWYRQDPGQGLRLIYYSQIVNDFQKGDIAEGYSVSREKKESFPLTVTSAQKNPTAFYLCASSILAVHTDTQYFGPGTRLTVL.

A note on this clonotype: A much larger clonotype is one base distant, so this may be a read error. V usage is TRBV28 and J usage is TRBJ1-4; tentative D call: TRBD1 (5 bases). Between the trimmed V and J ends, which lost 4 bases and 8 bases, there was a span of 11 bases. Per germline, CDR1 MDHEN and CDR2 SYDVKM. The CDR3 has 13 residues. CDR3 nucleotide sequence: TGTGCCAGCAGTTCGTCGTGGGGCGAAAAACTGTTTTTT. This encodes CASSSSWGEKLFF. Supplemented by reference TRBV28 and TRBJ1-4, the full variable domain reads DVKVTQSSRYLVKRTGEKVFLECVQDMDHENMFWYRQDPGLGLRLIYFSYDVKMKEKGDIPEGYSVSREKKERFSLILESASTNQTSMYLCASSSSWGEKLFFGSGTQLSVL.

This sequence joins TRBV7-8 and TRBJ1-2; D not certain. Germline loops: CDR1 SGHVS, CDR2 FQNEAQ. V lost 3 bases and J lost 2, with 10 bases in between. The CDR3 totals 14 residues. CDR3 bases: TGTGCCAGCAGCTTGAGACGGGTCAACTATGGCTACACCTTC. Translating gives CASSLRRVNYGYTF.

The table lists this clonotype with many counts. The CDR3: CASSLQDSQETQYF. The CDR3, as DNA: TGTGCCAGCAGCTTACAGGACAGCCAAGAGACCCAGTACTTC. The V gene is TRBV7-9, the J gene TRBJ2-5; possibly TRBD1 for D (6 bases). This CDR3 spans 14 amino acids. Trimming shortened V by 2 bases and J by 1 base, and 8 bases separated the two germline ends. CDR1 is SEHNR, CDR2 FQNEAQ, per germline (reference sequence).

The chain uses TRBV20-1 and TRBJ2-3; perhaps TRBD2 as D (5 bases). Trimming left V 6 bases short and J 5 bases short, with 15 bases between. The germline V gene has CDR1 DFQATT and CDR2 SNEGSKA (reference sequence). The length of the CDR3 is 13 residues. The CDR3 loop is CSARLMEVDTQYF. DNA of the CDR3: TGCAGTGCCCGGTTAATGGAGGTAGATACGCAGTATTTT.

V usage is TRBV10-2 and J usage is TRBJ1-2; 11 bases are shared with TRBD1. With 4 bases clipped from V and 10 bases from J, the junction kept 11 bases outside the gene matches. This CDR3 comprises 15 residues. The germline V gene has CDR1 WSHSY and CDR2 SAAADI. The CDR3, as DNA: TGCGCCAGCAGTGGTTGGACAGGGGGCCTCGTTGACTACACCTTC. It codes for CASSGWTGGLVDYTF.

This clonotype was observed a handful of times. A much larger clone differs by one base, so this may be a read error. Likely a read error: the CDR3 ends without its conserved phenylalanine or tryptophan. The rearrangement joins TRBV6-2 or TRBV6-3 to TRBJ1-1; no clear D gene. Germline V CDR1 and CDR2: MNHEY, SVGEGT. Trimming shortened V by 1 base and J by 5 bases, and 17 bases separated the two germline ends. The CDR3 sequence is 16 residues long. The CDR3 protein is CASSYYSRAEETEAFL. CDR3 nucleotides: TGTGCCAGCAGTTACTATTCCCGGGCAGAAGAGACTGAAGCTTTCCTT.

This clonotype has a count of ten or more. J is TRBJ1-2 and V is TRBV7-9; the match to TRBD1 covers 9 bases. V was clipped by 5 bases and J by 3 bases; unmatched bases: 7. The CDR3 sequence is 15 residues long. The V gene's germline CDR1 is SEHNR and CDR2 FQNEAQ (reference sequence). Here the CDR3 reads CASSLTGGAHYGYTF. The CDR3 DNA reads TGTGCCAGCAGCCTCACAGGGGGCGCGCACTATGGCTACACCTTC.

Of note for this clonotype: This is likely a read error, given that the CDR3 carries no conserved phenylalanine or tryptophan at its end. The V and J genes are TRBV29-1 and TRBJ2-3, with 9 positions matching TRBD2. Germline V CDR1 and CDR2: SQVTM, ANQGSEA. The trim removed 6 bases at V and 2 bases at J, leaving 6 bases unmatched. This CDR3 region has 14 residues. Written as DNA, the CDR3 is TGCAGCGTCGCTCCTAGCGGGGACACAGATACGCAGTATTCA. It translates to CSVAPSGDTDTQYS.

In its sample, this clonotype was seen a few times. The chain links TRBV7-3 to TRBJ2-2; 10 bases agree with TRBD1. The CDR3 runs 14 residues. CDR1 SGHTA and CDR2 FQGTGA come from the germline V gene. Trimming removed 5 bases from V and 5 bases from J; junction bases left unmatched: 2. The DNA for the CDR3 is TGTGCCAGCAGCGGGACAGGGGATACCGGGGAGCTGTTTTTT. It yields the protein CASSGTGDTGELFF.

The V and J genes are TRBV5-1 and TRBJ1-1, with a tentative D call TRBD1 (5 bases). The CDR3 has 15 amino acids. V lost 0 bases and J lost 7, with 16 bases in between. The germline CDR1 and CDR2 sequences are SGHRS and YFSETQ. The CDR3 spells CASSLVPGRQGEAFF. The DNA of the CDR3 is TGCGCCAGCAGCTTGGTACCGGGAAGGCAGGGTGAAGCTTTCTTT. Filled out from reference TRBV5-1 and TRBJ1-1, the complete variable domain reads KAGVTQTPRYLIKTRGQQVTLSCSPISGHRSVSWYQQTPGQGLQFLFEYFSETQRNKGNFPGRFSGRQFSNSRSEMNVSTLELGDSALYLCASSLVPGRQGEAFFGQGTRLTVV.

For this clonotype: The conserved final phenylalanine or tryptophan is absent from the CDR3, which likely points to a read error. The rearrangement links TRBV10-1 to TRBJ2-1, with TRBD2 matching 7 bases. The ends lost 5 bases at V and 7 bases at J; junction bases unmatched: 8. In germline, CDR1 is WNHNN, CDR2 SYGVQD (reference sequence). The CDR3 totals 14 residues. CDR3 in DNA: TGCGCCAGCAGTAAGGCGGGAGATGCGAATGAGCAGTTCTCC. Its translation is CASSKAGDANEQFS.